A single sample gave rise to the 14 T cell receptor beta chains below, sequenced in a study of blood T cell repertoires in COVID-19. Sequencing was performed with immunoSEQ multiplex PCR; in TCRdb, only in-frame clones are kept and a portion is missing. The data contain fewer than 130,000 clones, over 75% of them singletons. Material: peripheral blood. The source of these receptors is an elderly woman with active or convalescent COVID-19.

CDR3 amino acids: CASRTDRGWTEAFF. The CDR3 bases are TGCGCCAGCAGGACCGACAGGGGGTGGACTGAAGCTTTCTTT. This sequence joins TRBV5-1 and TRBJ1-1, with 9 bases matching TRBD1. V was pared by 5 bases and J by 5 bases, with 7 bases of the junction left unmatched. Germline CDR1 SGHRS, CDR2 YFSETQ. The CDR3 is 14 residues long.

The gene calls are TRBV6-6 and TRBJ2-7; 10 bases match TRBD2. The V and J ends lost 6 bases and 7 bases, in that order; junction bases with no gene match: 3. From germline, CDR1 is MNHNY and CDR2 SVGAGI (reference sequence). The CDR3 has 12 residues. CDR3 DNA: TGTGCCAGCAGGCCTAGCGGGGGAGAGCAGTACTTC. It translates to CASRPSGGEQYF.

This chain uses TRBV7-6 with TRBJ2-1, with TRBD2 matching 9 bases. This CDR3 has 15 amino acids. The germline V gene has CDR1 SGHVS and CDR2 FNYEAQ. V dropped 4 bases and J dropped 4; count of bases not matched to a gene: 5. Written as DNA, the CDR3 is TGTGCCAGCAGCTCCGTAGCGGGGGTTTACAATGAGCAGTTCTTC. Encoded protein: CASSSVAGVYNEQFF. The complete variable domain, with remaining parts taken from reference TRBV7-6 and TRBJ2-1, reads GAGVSQSPRYKVTKRGQDVALRCDPISGHVSLYWYRQALGQGPEFLTYFNYEAQQDKSGLPNDRFSAERPEGSISTLTIQRTEQRDSAMYRCASSSVAGVYNEQFFGPGTRLTVL.

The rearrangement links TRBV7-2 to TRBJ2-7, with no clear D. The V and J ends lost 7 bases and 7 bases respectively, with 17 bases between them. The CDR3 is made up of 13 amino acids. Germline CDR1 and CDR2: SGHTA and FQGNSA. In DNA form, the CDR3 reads TGTGCCAGCACCCTCCAGTTTCCTGGTGAGCAGTACTTC. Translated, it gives CASTLQFPGEQYF. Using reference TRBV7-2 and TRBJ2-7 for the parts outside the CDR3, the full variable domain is GAGVSQSPSNKVTEKGKDVELRCDPISGHTALYWYRQSLGQGLEFLIYFQGNSAPDKSGLPSDRFSAERTGGSVSTLTIQRTQQEDSAVYLCASTLQFPGEQYFGPGTRLTVT.

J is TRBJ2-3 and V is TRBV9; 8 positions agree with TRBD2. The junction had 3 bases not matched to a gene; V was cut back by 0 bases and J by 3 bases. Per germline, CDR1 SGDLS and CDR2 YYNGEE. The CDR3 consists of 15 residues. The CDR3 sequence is CASSVAGGMTDTQYF. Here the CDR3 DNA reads TGTGCCAGCAGCGTAGCGGGAGGGATGACAGATACGCAGTATTTT.

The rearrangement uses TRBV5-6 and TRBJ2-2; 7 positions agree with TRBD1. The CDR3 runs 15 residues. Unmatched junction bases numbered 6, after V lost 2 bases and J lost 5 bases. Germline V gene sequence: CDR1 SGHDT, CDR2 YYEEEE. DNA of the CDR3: TGTGCCAGCAGCTTAAGGGGGCGATGGACCGGGGAGCTGTTTTTT. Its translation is CASSLRGRWTGELFF.

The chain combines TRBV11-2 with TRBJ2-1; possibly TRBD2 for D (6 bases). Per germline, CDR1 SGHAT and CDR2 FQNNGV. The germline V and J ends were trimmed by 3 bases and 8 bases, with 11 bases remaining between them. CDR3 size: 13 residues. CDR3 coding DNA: TGTGCCAGCAGCTTGGCGACTAGATATGAGCAGTTCTTC. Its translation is CASSLATRYEQFF. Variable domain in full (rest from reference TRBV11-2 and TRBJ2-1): EAGVAQSPRYKIIEKRQSVAFWCNPISGHATLYWYQQILGQGPKLLIQFQNNGVVDDSQLPKDRFSAERLKGVDSTLKIQPAKLEDSAVYLCASSLATRYEQFFGPGTRLTVL.

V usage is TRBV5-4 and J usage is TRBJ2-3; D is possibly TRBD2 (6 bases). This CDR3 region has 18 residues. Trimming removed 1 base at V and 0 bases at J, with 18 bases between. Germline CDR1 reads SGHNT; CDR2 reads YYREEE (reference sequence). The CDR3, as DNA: TGTGCCAGCAGCTTGCCCCCATTGGGGGGAGTTAGCACAGATACGCAGTATTTT. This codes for CASSLPPLGGVSTDTQYF.

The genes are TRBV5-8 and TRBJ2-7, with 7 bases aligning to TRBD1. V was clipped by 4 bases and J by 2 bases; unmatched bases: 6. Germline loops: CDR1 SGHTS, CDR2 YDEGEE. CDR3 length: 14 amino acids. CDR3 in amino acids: CASSRDRAPYEQYF. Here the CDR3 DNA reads TGTGCCAGCAGCAGGGACAGAGCTCCCTACGAGCAGTACTTC.

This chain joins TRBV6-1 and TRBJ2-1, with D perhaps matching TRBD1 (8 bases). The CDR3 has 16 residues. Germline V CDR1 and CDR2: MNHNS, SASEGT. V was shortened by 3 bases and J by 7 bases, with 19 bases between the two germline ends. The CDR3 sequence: CASSDGGPDRANEQFF. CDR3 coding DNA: TGTGCCAGCAGTGACGGGGGGCCGGACAGGGCAAATGAGCAGTTCTTC.

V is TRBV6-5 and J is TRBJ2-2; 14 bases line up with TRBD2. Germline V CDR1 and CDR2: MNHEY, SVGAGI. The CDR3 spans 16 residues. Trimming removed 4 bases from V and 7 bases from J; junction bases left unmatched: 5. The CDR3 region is CASSSGLAGVIGELFF. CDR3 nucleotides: TGTGCCAGCAGTTCGGGACTAGCGGGAGTAATCGGGGAGCTGTTTTTT.

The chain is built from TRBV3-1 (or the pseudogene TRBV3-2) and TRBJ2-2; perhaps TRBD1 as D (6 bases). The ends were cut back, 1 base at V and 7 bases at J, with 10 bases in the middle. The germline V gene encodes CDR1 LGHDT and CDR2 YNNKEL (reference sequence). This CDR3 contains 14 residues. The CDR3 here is CASSQAGVDGELFF. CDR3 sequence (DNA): TGTGCCAGCAGCCAAGCAGGGGTCGACGGGGAGCTGTTTTTT.

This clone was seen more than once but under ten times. CDR3 amino acids: CAWSQGQVYTEAFF. CDR3 DNA: TGTGCCTGGAGTCAGGGACAGGTTTACACTGAAGCTTTCTTT. The V and J genes are TRBV30 and TRBJ1-1; 8 bases fit TRBD1. The CDR3 is made up of 14 amino acids. CDR1 and CDR2 from the germline V gene are GTSNPN and SVGIG (reference sequence). Losses at the gene ends were 2 bases for V and 3 bases for J; bases not matched to a gene: 5.

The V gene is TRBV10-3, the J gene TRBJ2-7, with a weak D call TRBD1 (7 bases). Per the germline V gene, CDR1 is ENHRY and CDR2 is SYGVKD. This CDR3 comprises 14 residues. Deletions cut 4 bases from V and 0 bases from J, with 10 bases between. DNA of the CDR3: TGTGCCATCAGTGCAGGGGGGCTCTCCTACGAGCAGTACTTC. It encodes CAISAGGLSYEQYF.